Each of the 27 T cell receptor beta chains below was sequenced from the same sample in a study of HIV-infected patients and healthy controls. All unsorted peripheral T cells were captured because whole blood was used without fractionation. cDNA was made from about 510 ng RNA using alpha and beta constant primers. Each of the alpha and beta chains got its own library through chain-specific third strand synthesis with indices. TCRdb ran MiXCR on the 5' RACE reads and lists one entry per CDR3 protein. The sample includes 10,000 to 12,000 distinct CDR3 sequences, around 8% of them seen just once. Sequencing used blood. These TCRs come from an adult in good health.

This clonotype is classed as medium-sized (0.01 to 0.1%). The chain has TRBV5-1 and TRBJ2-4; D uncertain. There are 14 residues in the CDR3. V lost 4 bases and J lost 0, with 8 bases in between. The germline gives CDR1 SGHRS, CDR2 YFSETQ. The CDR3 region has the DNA TGCGCCAGCAGCCGCAACATAGCCAAAAACATTCAGTACTTC. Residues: CASSRNIAKNIQYF. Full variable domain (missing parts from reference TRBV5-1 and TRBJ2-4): KAGVTQTPRYLIKTRGQQVTLSCSPISGHRSVSWYQQTPGQGLQFLFEYFSETQRNKGNFPGRFSGRQFSNSRSEMNVSTLELGDSALYLCASSRNIAKNIQYFGAGTRLSVL.

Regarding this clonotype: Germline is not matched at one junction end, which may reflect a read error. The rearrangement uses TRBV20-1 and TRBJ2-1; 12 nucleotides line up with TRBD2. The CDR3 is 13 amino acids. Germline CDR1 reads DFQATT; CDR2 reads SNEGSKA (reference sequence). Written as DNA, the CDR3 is TGCAGTGCTTCGGCAAGGACTAGCGGGATGGAGCTCTTC. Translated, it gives CSASARTSGMELF.

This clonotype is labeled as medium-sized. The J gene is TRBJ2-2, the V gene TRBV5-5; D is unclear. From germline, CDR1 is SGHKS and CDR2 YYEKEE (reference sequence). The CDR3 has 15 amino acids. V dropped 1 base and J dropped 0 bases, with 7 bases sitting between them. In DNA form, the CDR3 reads TGTGCCAGCAGCTTGATGGGCGCGAACACCGGGGAGCTGTTTTTT. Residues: CASSLMGANTGELFF. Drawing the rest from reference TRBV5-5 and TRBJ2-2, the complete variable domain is DAGVTQSPTHLIKTRGQQVTLRCSPISGHKSVSWYQQVLGQGPQFIFQYYEKEERGRGNFPDRFSARQFPNYSSELNVNALLLGDSALYLCASSLMGANTGELFFGEGSRLTVL.

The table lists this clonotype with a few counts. CDR3 DNA sequence: TGTGCCAGCAGCTTAGTGCCGGGACAGGATTACGAGCAGTACTTC. Protein: CASSLVPGQDYEQYF. The chain recombines TRBV7-2 with TRBJ2-7; 8 bases are a match to TRBD1. Looked up from germline, CDR1 is SGHTA and CDR2 is FQGNSA. The CDR3 extends over 15 amino acids. V lost 1 base to trimming and J lost 4 bases; unmatched junction nucleotides: 6.

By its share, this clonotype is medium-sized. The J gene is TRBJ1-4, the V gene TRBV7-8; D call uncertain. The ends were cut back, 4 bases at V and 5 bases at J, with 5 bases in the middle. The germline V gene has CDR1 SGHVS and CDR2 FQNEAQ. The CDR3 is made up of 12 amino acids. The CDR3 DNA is TGTGCCAGCAGCTCGTACAATGAAAAACTGTTTTTT. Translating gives CASSSYNEKLFF.

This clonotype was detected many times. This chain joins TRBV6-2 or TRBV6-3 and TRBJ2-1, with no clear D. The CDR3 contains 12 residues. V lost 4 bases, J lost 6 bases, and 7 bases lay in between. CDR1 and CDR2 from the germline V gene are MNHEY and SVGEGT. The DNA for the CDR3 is TGTGCCAGCAGTTGGCCCTCCAATGAGCAGTTCTTC. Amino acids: CASSWPSNEQFF.

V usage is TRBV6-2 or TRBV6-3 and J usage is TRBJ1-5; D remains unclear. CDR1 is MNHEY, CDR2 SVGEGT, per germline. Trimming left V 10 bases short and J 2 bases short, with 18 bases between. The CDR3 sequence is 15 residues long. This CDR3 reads CAISTGVPGNQPQHF. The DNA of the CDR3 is TGTGCCATCTCTACTGGCGTCCCCGGCAATCAGCCCCAGCATTTT.

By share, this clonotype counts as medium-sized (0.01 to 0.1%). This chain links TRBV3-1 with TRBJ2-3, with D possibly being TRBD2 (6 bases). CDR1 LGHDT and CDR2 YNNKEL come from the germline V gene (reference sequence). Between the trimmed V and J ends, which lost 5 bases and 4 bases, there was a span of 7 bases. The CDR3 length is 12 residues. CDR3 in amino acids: CASSAGPDTQYF. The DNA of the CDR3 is TGTGCCAGCAGCGCGGGGCCAGATACGCAGTATTTT.

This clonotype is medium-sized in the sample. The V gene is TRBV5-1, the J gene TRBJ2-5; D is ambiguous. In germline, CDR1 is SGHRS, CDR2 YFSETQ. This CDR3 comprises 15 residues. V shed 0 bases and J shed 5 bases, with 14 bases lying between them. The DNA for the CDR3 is TGCGCCAGCAGCTTGGATCTAGACATCCGCGAGACCCAGTACTTC. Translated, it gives CASSLDLDIRETQYF.

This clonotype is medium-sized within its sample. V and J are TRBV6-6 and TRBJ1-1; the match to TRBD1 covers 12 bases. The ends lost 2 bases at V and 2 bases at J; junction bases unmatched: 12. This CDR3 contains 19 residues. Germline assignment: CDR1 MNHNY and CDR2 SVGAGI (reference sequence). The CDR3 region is CASSYRDRGRWRDNTEAFF. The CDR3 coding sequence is TGTGCCAGCAGTTACCGGGACAGGGGGCGGTGGCGGGATAACACTGAAGCTTTCTTT.

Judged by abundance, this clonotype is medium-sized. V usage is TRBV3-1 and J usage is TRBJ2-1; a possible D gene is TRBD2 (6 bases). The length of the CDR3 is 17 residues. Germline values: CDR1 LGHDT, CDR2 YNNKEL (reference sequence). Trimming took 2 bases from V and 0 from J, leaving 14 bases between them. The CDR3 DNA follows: TGTGCCAGCAGCCAATTTCTGGCGGGGAGCTCCTACAATGAGCAGTTCTTC. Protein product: CASSQFLAGSSYNEQFF.

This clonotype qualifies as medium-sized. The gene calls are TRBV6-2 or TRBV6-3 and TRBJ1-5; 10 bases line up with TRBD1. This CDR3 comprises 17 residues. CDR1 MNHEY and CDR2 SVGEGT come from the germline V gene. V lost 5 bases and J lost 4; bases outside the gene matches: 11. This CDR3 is CASSRLPRTGGNQPQHF. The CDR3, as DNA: TGTGCCAGCAGTCGCCTGCCGCGGACAGGGGGGAATCAGCCCCAGCATTTT.

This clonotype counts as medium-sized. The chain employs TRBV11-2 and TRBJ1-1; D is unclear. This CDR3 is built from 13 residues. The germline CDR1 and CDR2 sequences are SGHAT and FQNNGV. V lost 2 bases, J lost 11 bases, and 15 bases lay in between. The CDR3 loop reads CASSLRSRERAFF. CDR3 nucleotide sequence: TGTGCCAGCAGCTTAAGGAGCCGAGAGAGGGCTTTCTTT. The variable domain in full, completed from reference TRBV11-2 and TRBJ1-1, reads EAGVAQSPRYKIIEKRQSVAFWCNPISGHATLYWYQQILGQGPKLLIQFQNNGVVDDSQLPKDRFSAERLKGVDSTLKIQPAKLEDSAVYLCASSLRSRERAFFGQGTRLTVV.

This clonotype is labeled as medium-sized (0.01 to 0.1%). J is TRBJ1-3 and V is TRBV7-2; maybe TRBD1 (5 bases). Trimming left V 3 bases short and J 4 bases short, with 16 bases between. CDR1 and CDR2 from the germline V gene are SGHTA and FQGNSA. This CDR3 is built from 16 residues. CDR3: CASSFSPVGGGNTIYF. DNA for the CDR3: TGTGCCAGCAGCTTCAGCCCCGTGGGGGGAGGAAACACCATATATTTT.

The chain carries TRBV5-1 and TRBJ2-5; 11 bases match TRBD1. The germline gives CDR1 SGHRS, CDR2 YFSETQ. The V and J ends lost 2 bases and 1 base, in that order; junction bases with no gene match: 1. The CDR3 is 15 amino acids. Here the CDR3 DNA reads TGCGCCAGCAGCTTCGGACAGGGGGCCCAAGAGACCCAGTACTTC. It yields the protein CASSFGQGAQETQYF.

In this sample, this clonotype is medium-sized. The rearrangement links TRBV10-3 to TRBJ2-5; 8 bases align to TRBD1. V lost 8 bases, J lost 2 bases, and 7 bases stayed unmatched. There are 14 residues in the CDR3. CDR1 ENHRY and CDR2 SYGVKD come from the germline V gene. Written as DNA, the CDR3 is TGTGCCATCGGGCAAGGACAGGGTCAAGAGACCCAGTACTTC. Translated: CAIGQGQGQETQYF.

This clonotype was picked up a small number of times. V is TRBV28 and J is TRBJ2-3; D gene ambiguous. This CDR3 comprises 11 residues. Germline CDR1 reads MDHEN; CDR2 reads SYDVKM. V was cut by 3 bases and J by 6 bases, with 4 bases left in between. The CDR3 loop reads CASSLRDTQYF. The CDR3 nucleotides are TGTGCCAGCAGTTTGAGGGATACGCAGTATTTT.

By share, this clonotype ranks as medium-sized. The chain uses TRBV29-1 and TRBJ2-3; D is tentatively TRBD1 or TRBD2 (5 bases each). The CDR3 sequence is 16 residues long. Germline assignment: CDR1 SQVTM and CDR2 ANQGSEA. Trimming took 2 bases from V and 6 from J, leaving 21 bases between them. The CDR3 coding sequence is TGCAGCGTTGAAAGCTGGACAAAGGGACCCCCGGATACGCAGTATTTT. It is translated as CSVESWTKGPPDTQYF.

The CDR3 DNA reads as TGTGCCAGCAGCTTAGGTCGCTCGAGCGGGAGAAGAGAGACCCAGTACTTC. Translating gives CASSLGRSSGRRETQYF. J is TRBJ2-5 and V is TRBV7-2, with TRBD2 identical over 8 bases. The CDR3 runs to 17 residues. V shed 1 base and J 4 bases; nucleotides not matched to a gene: 11. Per the germline V gene, CDR1 is SGHTA and CDR2 is FQGNSA.

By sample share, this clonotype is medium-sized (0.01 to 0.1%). CDR3 sequence reads: CSARASGRAADEQFF. The CDR3 DNA sequence: TGCAGTGCTAGGGCTAGCGGGAGGGCCGCTGATGAGCAGTTCTTC. This rearrangement joins TRBV20-1 to TRBJ2-1; 12 bases align to TRBD2. The germline V gene has CDR1 DFQATT and CDR2 SNEGSKA (reference sequence). This CDR3 is 15 amino acids long. Unmatched junction bases numbered 8, after V lost 3 bases and J lost 8 bases.

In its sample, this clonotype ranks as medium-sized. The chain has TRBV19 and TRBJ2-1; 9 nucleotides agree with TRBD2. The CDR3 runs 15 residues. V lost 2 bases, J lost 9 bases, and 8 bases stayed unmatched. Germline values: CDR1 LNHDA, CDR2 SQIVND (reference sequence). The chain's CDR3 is CASSIRIAGDPEQFF. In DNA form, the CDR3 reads TGTGCCAGTAGTATACGGATAGCGGGGGACCCTGAGCAGTTCTTC.

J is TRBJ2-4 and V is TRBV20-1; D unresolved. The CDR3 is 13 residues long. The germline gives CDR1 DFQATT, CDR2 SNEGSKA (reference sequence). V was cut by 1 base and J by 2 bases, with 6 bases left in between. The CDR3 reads CSARVGSKNIQYF. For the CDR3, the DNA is TGCAGTGCTAGAGTAGGGTCCAAAAACATTCAGTACTTC.

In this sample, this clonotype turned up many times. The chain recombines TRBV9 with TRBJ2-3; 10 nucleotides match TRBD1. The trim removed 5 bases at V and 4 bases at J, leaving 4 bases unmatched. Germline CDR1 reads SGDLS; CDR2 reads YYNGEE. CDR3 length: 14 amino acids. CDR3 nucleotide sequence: TGTGCCAGCAGAGGGACAGGGGACGCAGATACGCAGTATTTT. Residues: CASRGTGDADTQYF.

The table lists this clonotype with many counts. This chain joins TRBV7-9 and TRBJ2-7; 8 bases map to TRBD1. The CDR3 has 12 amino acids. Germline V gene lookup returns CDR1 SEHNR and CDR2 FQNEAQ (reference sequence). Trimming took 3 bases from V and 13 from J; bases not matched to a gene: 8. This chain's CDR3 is CASSFAGQGDYF. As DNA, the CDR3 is TGTGCCAGCAGCTTCGCAGGACAGGGAGACTACTTC.

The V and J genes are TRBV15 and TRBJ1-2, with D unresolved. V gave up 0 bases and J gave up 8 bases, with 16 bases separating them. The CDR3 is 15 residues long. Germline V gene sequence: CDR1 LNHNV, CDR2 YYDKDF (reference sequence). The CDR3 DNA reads TGTGCCACCAGCAGAGATCTAACAGCCAGCGAAGGCTACACCTTC. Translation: CATSRDLTASEGYTF. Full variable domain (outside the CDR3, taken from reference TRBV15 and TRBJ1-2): DAMVIQNPRYQVTQFGKPVTLSCSQTLNHNVMYWYQQKSSQAPKLLFHYYDKDFNNEADTPDNFQSRRPNTSFCFLDIRSPGLGDTAMYLCATSRDLTASEGYTFGSGTRLTVV.

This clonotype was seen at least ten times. The CDR3 is CASSNPIGGLEQFF. For the CDR3, the DNA is TGTGCCAGTAGTAATCCGATCGGGGGCCTTGAGCAGTTCTTC. The chain is built from TRBV19 and TRBJ2-1, with D possibly called TRBD1 or TRBD2 (6 bases each). Trimming pared 4 bases from V and 9 bases from J, leaving 16 bases between. CDR1 is LNHDA, CDR2 SQIVND, per germline (reference sequence). The CDR3 loop spans 14 amino acids.

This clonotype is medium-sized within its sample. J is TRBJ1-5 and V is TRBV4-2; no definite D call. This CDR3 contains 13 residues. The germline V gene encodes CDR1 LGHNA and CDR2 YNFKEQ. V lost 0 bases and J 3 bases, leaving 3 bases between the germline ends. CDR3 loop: CASSQEDNQPQHF. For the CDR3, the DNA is TGTGCCAGCAGCCAAGAAGACAATCAGCCCCAGCATTTT.